This T cell receptor (beta chain) was observed in a study of T cells in localized non-small cell lung cancer. Sequencing used immunoSEQ multiplex PCR; TCRdb keeps in-frame clones, though not all of them. The profile shows fewer than 25,000 clones, 91% of them singletons. In its sample, this clone was seen once. Its antigen is unknown. The germline CDR1 and CDR2 sequences are MDHEN and SYDVKM. The CDR3 has 12 residues. With 10 bases clipped from V and 4 bases from J, the junction kept 6 bases outside the gene matches. General study findings and limits: Maximal T cell clonality occurred in uninvolved adjacent lung, with tumor ranking below it. As only one tumor region underwent sequencing, heterogeneity remains possible.

The TCR originated in a woman aged 40-75 years with stage I lung adenocarcinoma. The chain combines TRBV28 with TRBJ1-2; TRBD1 matches 7 bases. The input for sequencing was peripheral blood, taken before any cancer treatment. The CDR3 region has the DNA TGTGCCATCATACAGGGGAGCTATGGCTACACCTTC. Amino acids: CAIIQGSYGYTF.